Only a few counts were recorded for the clone carrying this T cell receptor (beta chain). How the authors handled the data: By means of reference gene primer amplification, nucleated cell counts were estimated. Clones were sequenced by immunoSEQ multiplex PCR, and TCRdb holds only the in-frame ones, with some missing. That table is the source of V, J and clone size, and D and trimming were worked out from the DNA. The repertoire has around 40,000 clones, approximately 90% of them found once; the top ten carry roughly 8.1%. These data are taken from a study of blood T cell repertoires in COVID-19. Study in general: The origin of the acute and convalescent COVID-19 samples was the United States, Italy and Spain. The cDNA or gDNA used as material had been derived from T cells, B-cell-depleted T cells, or PBMCs.

The TCR was taken from a man aged 25-45 years with active or convalescent COVID-19. Sequenced input: peripheral blood.

The CDR3 DNA reads as TGTGCCACCAGTGATTCAGCAGACCTGAGGTATGGCTACACCTTC. Translating it yields CATSDSADLRYGYTF. The chain carries TRBV24-1 and TRBJ1-2; D gene unclear. Germline values: CDR1 KGHDR, CDR2 SFDVKD. V lost 2 bases, J lost 5 bases, and 14 bases lay in between. This CDR3 is 15 amino acids long.